This T cell receptor (beta chain) was recorded in a study of cytomegalovirus exposure and HLA in healthy donors. 60 Vbeta and 13 Jbeta primers were used in PCR. Here immunoSEQ multiplex PCR was the method, and the copy in TCRdb shows in-frame clones only, minus some. The table records some 100,000 clones, approximately 65% of them present only once. On this clone: Its specificity is not known.

General observations from the study: A later analysis appeared to link common viral pathogens to several of the most significant clusters.

The CDR3 runs to 15 residues. Germline CDR1 MNHEY, CDR2 SMNVEV (reference sequence). Trimming took 2 bases from V and 10 from J; bases not matched to a gene: 10. Sequencing used PBMCs. This sequence was found in a woman aged 25 to 39 in good health and CMV-seropositive. The V and J genes are TRBV27 and TRBJ1-4, with 7 nucleotides matching TRBD1. The CDR3 nucleotides are TGTGCCAGCAGTTTAAAATACAATCAGGGGGGAAAACTGTTTTTT. Translating it yields CASSLKYNQGGKLFF.